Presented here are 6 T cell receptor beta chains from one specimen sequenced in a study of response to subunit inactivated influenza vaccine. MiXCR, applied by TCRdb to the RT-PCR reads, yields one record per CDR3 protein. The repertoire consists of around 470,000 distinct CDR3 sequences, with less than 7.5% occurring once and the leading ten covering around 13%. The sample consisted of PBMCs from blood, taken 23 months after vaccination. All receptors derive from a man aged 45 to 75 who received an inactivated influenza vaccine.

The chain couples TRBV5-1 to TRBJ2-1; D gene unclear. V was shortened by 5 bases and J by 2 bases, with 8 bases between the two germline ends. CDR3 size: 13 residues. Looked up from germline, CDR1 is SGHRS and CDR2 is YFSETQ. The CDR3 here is CASRVDTYNEQFF. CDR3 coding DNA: TGCGCCAGCAGGGTGGATACCTACAATGAGCAGTTCTTC.

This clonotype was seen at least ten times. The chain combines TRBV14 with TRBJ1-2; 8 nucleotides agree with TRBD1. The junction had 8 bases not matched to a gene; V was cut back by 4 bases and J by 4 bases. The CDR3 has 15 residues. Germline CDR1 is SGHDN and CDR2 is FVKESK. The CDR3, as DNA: TGTGCCAGCAGCCCTTACGACAGGGGCTTCTATGGCTACACCTTC. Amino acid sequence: CASSPYDRGFYGYTF. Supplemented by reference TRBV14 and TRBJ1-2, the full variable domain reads EAGVTQFPSHSVIEKGQTVTLRCDPISGHDNLYWYRRVMGKEIKFLLHFVKESKQDESGMPNNRFLAERTGGTYSTLKVQPAELEDSGVYFCASSPYDRGFYGYTFGSGTRLTVV.

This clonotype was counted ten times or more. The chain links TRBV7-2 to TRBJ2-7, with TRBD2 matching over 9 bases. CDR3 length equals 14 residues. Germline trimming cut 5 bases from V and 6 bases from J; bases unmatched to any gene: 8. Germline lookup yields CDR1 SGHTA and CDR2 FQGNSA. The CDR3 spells CASSPRSGGIEQYF. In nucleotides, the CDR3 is TGTGCCAGCAGCCCACGGAGCGGGGGGATCGAGCAGTACTTC.

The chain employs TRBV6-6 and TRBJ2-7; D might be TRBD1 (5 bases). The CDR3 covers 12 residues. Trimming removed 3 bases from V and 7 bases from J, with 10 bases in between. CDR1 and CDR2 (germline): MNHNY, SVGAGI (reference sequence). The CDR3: CASSYFRAEQYF. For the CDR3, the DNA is TGTGCCAGCAGTTATTTCAGGGCAGAGCAGTACTTC.

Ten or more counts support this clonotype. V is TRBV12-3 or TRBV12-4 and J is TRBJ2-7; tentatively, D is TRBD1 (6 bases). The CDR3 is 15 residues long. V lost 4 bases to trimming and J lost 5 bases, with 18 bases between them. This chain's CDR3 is CASSSVGGGGHEQYF. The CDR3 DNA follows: TGTGCCAGCAGTTCAGTTGGCGGTGGGGGCCACGAGCAGTACTTC.

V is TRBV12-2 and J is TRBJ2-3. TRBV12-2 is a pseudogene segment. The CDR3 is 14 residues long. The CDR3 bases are TGTGCAAGTCGCTTTTGGTATTTCACAGATACGCAGTATTTT. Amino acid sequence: CASRFWYFTDTQYF.